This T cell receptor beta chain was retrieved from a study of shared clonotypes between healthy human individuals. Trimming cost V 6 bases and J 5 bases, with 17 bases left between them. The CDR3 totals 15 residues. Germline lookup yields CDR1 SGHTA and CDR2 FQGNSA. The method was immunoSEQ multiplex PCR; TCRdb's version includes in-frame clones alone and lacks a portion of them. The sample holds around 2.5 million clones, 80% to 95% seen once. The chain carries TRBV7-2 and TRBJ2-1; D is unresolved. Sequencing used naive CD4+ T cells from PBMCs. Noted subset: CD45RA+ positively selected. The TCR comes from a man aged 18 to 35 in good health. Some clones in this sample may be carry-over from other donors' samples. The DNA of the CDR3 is TGTGCCAGCAGTCTAAGGAGTATAAGCAACAATGAGCAGTTCTTC. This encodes CASSLRSISNNEQFF. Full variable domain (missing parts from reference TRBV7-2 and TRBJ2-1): GAGVSQSPSNKVTEKGKDVELRCDPISGHTALYWYRQSLGQGLEFLIYFQGNSAPDKSGLPSDRFSAERTGGSVSTLTIQRTQQEDSAVYLCASSLRSISNNEQFFGPGTRLTVL.